The 8 T cell receptor beta chains below all came from one sample that was sequenced in a study of identical twins. MiXCR was run by TCRdb on the 5' RACE reads, yielding one entry per CDR3 protein. The sample holds under 300,000 distinct CDR3 sequences, roughly 8.7% seen once. These same data were also listed under a study on yellow fever vaccine responses in identical twins.

Sequenced: CD8+ T cells sorted from blood. These receptors came from a woman in her late teens or twenties in good health.

The chain has TRBV29-1 and TRBJ1-1; D is possibly TRBD1 (5 bases). Trimming pared 3 bases from V and 10 bases from J, leaving 18 bases between. Germline loops: CDR1 SQVTM, CDR2 ANQGSEA. The CDR3 is 13 amino acids. DNA of the CDR3: TGCAGCGTTGATTTGGGCGGGGCAGATGTAGCTTTCTTT. Translation: CSVDLGGADVAFF.

This clonotype was recorded at least ten times. The chain uses TRBV6-5 and TRBJ2-5; D unclear. CDR3 length equals 16 residues. V was cut by 2 bases and J by 3 bases, with 16 bases left in between. Germline V gives CDR1 MNHEY, CDR2 SVGAGI. The CDR3 loop reads CASSYQASGLKETQYF. CDR3 nucleotide sequence: TGTGCCAGCAGTTACCAAGCCTCGGGTCTCAAAGAGACCCAGTACTTC.

Ten or more counts support this clonotype. This sequence joins TRBV12-3 or TRBV12-4 and TRBJ2-7; D tentatively reads TRBD1 or TRBD2 (5 bases each). The CDR3 is 12 amino acids. V lost 6 bases to trimming and J lost 3 bases, with 9 bases between them. The CDR3 DNA follows: TGTGCCAGCAGCCCGGGGCTCTACGAGCAGTACTTC. This encodes CASSPGLYEQYF.

CDR3 in amino acids: CASSVYGGETGELFF. CDR3 sequence (DNA): TGTGCCAGCAGCGTATACGGGGGAGAAACCGGGGAGCTGTTTTTT. V gene TRBV9 combines with J gene TRBJ2-2; possible D gene TRBD2, 6 bases. The germline gives CDR1 SGDLS, CDR2 YYNGEE. This CDR3 has 15 amino acids. V was pared by 1 base and J by 5 bases, with 12 bases between.

This clonotype occurred a few times. V and J are TRBV20-1 and TRBJ2-1, with 13 bases fitting TRBD2. The CDR3 extends over 15 amino acids. Germline trimming cut 1 base from V and 6 bases from J; bases unmatched to any gene: 3. CDR1 is DFQATT and CDR2 is SNEGSKA in the germline V gene (reference sequence). CDR3 amino acids: CSARGTSGRVNEQFF. DNA for the CDR3: TGCAGTGCTAGAGGGACTAGCGGGAGAGTCAATGAGCAGTTCTTC.

This clonotype has a handful of counts. An end of the junction differs from the germline gene, which may be a read error. V gene TRBV7-9 combines with J gene TRBJ2-7; 7 bases fit TRBD1. The CDR3 covers 15 residues. Germline CDR1 SEHNR, CDR2 FQNEAQ (reference sequence). The CDR3 coding sequence is TGTGCCAGCAGCTCTCCCGGACAGGAGGCCTATGAGCAGTACTTC. Encoded protein: CASSSPGQEAYEQYF.

This clonotype was found a few times. The chain's CDR3 is CSVEWREGYTEAFF. DNA for the CDR3: TGCAGCGTTGAATGGAGGGAAGGGTACACTGAAGCTTTCTTT. The chain is built from TRBV29-1 and TRBJ1-1; D remains ambiguous. The CDR3 is 14 residues long. The V end was cut by 2 bases, the J end by 3 bases, with 13 bases between. The germline V gene encodes CDR1 SQVTM and CDR2 ANQGSEA.

A few counts support this clonotype. V gene TRBV15 combines with J gene TRBJ2-1; no clear D gene. This CDR3 is 13 amino acids long. The ends were cut back, 6 bases at V and 1 base at J, with 7 bases in the middle. Germline CDR1 and CDR2: LNHNV and YYDKDF (reference sequence). The CDR3 nucleotides are TGTGCCACCAGGATGGATTCCTACAATGAGCAGTTCTTC. As protein: CATRMDSYNEQFF. Together with reference TRBV15 and TRBJ2-1, the CDR3 gives the full variable domain: DAMVIQNPRYQVTQFGKPVTLSCSQTLNHNVMYWYQQKSSQAPKLLFHYYDKDFNNEADTPDNFQSRRPNTSFCFLDIRSPGLGDTAMYLCATRMDSYNEQFFGPGTRLTVL.